What follows are 23 T cell receptor beta chains derived from one specimen sequenced in a study of blood T cell repertoires in COVID-19. Assay: immunoSEQ multiplex PCR; the TCRdb copy retains only in-frame clones and omits some. The data contain 200,000 to 300,000 clones, around 80% of them singletons. Input material: peripheral blood. Source of these receptors: a human donor in a cohort sampled during active COVID-19.

V gene TRBV19 combines with J gene TRBJ1-2; 8 nucleotides agree with TRBD1. This CDR3 region has 14 residues. The ends lost 2 bases at V and 8 bases at J; junction bases unmatched: 7. The germline CDR1 and CDR2 sequences are LNHDA and SQIVND (reference sequence). The CDR3 loop is CASSIPDRGQGYTF. The DNA for the CDR3 is TGTGCCAGTAGTATACCCGACAGGGGACAAGGCTACACCTTC.

V is TRBV19 and J is TRBJ2-7, with D perhaps TRBD2 (6 bases). CDR3 length: 14 amino acids. The germline V gene has CDR1 LNHDA and CDR2 SQIVND (reference sequence). V dropped 9 bases and J dropped 1 base, with 16 bases sitting between them. The CDR3 sequence: CAREGSEGSYEQYF. The CDR3 DNA is TGTGCCAGGGAGGGATCCGAGGGTTCCTACGAGCAGTACTTC.

This chain links TRBV19 with TRBJ2-1; 11 bases are a match to TRBD2. V was clipped by 10 bases and J by 0 bases; unmatched bases: 11. The CDR3 sequence is 17 residues long. From germline, CDR1 is LNHDA and CDR2 SQIVND (reference sequence). The CDR3 DNA is TGTGCCACTACTCTAGCGGGAGGTTTAAGCTCCTACAATGAGCAGTTCTTC. Its protein is CATTLAGGLSSYNEQFF.

The chain has TRBV28 and TRBJ2-1; D unresolved. V lost 7 bases, J lost 6 bases, and 16 bases lay in between. There are 14 residues in the CDR3. CDR1 and CDR2 from the germline V gene are MDHEN and SYDVKM. Here the CDR3 DNA reads TGTGCCAGCACCATTGGTAGTGCCCCCAATGAGCAGTTCTTC. This translates into CASTIGSAPNEQFF.

This chain joins TRBV24-1 and TRBJ2-5, with 9 bases identical to TRBD1. Germline values: CDR1 KGHDR, CDR2 SFDVKD. The ends lost 5 bases at V and 5 bases at J; junction bases unmatched: 11. The CDR3 is 16 residues long. The CDR3: CATSANPQGAGETQYF. CDR3 sequence (DNA): TGTGCCACCAGTGCAAATCCACAGGGGGCGGGGGAGACCCAGTACTTC.

This clone has only one observation. This chain links TRBV2 with TRBJ2-5; 7 bases are a match to TRBD1. CDR1 is SNHLY, CDR2 FYNNEI, per germline. V dropped 3 bases and J dropped 5; count of bases not matched to a gene: 9. The CDR3 runs 15 residues. CDR3 loop: CASSEETGYFETQYF. The CDR3 DNA is TGTGCCAGCAGTGAGGAGACAGGGTATTTTGAGACCCAGTACTTC.

The chain uses TRBV7-2 and TRBJ1-3, with D maybe TRBD1 (5 bases). V was clipped by 2 bases and J by 6 bases, with 14 bases between them. Looked up from germline, CDR1 is SGHTA and CDR2 is FQGNSA. CDR3 length: 15 amino acids. DNA of the CDR3: TGTGCCAGCAGCTTAAGGAGGGGCAGAGAAAACACCATATATTTT. It translates to CASSLRRGRENTIYF.

This rearrangement joins TRBV30 to TRBJ1-6; 7 bases are a match to TRBD1. There are 14 residues in the CDR3. The germline gives CDR1 GTSNPN, CDR2 SVGIG (reference sequence). After removal of 0 bases from V and 7 bases from J, the junction contained 3 bases not matched to a gene. CDR3 nucleotides: TGTGCCTGGAGTGTACAGGGGAACAATTCACCCCTCCACTTT. Amino acids: CAWSVQGNNSPLHF.

The genes are TRBV10-3 and TRBJ2-1; TRBD2 matches at 10 bases. The CDR3 is 12 residues long. Looked up from germline, CDR1 is ENHRY and CDR2 is SYGVKD. Germline trimming cut 10 bases from V and 9 bases from J; bases unmatched to any gene: 6. The CDR3 here is CATGTSEGEQFF. DNA of the CDR3: TGTGCCACCGGGACTAGCGAGGGTGAGCAGTTCTTC.

The chain recombines TRBV11-1 with TRBJ2-5, with 8 bases lining up with TRBD2. This CDR3 has 13 amino acids. After removal of 7 bases from V and 6 bases from J, the junction contained 7 bases not matched to a gene. Germline V gene data show CDR1 as SGHAT and CDR2 as FQDESV (reference sequence). CDR3 sequence (DNA): TGTGCCAGCACGGGACTAGTTACCAAGACCCAGTACTTC. Its translation is CASTGLVTKTQYF.

The chain joins TRBV19 to TRBJ2-3; possible D gene TRBD2, 5 bases. This CDR3 spans 13 amino acids. From germline, CDR1 is LNHDA and CDR2 SQIVND (reference sequence). Trimming shortened V by 5 bases and J by 5 bases, and 11 bases separated the two germline ends. The CDR3 coding sequence is TGTGCCAGTAGTTTCTCCCGGGGAGATACGCAGTATTTT. Translated: CASSFSRGDTQYF.

The chain has TRBV3-1 (or the pseudogene TRBV3-2) and TRBJ2-3; no clear D. There are 15 residues in the CDR3. Trimming shortened V by 1 base and J by 2 bases, and 10 bases separated the two germline ends. The V gene's germline CDR1 is LGHDT and CDR2 YNNKEL (reference sequence). Here the CDR3 reads CASSQGISPTDTQYF. DNA of the CDR3: TGTGCCAGCAGCCAAGGTATCTCCCCCACAGATACGCAGTATTTT.

In this sample, this clone turned up once. This chain uses TRBV5-1 with TRBJ2-3, with 7 nucleotides matching TRBD2. V lost 1 base and J lost 2; bases outside the gene matches: 7. The CDR3 has 16 amino acids. CDR1 is SGHRS and CDR2 is YFSETQ in the germline V gene. The chain's CDR3 is CASSLSAGSFTDTQYF. CDR3 DNA sequence: TGCGCCAGCAGCTTGTCAGCGGGAAGTTTCACAGATACGCAGTATTTT.

The sample holds many counts of this clone. This chain uses TRBV12-3 or TRBV12-4 with TRBJ1-1; no definite D call. Trimming removed 6 bases from V and 6 bases from J, with 14 bases in between. The CDR3 contains 13 residues. This CDR3 reads CASSLMVEAEAFF. The CDR3 nucleotides are TGTGCCAGCAGCTTGATGGTAGAGGCTGAAGCTTTCTTT.

V is TRBV28 and J is TRBJ2-7; 9 nucleotides agree with TRBD1. Germline V gene lookup returns CDR1 MDHEN and CDR2 SYDVKM. The CDR3 length is 14 residues. V lost 7 bases and J lost 3; bases outside the gene matches: 7. The CDR3 nucleotides are TGTGCCAGCACCCTGGACAGGGGCATCTACGAGCAGTACTTC. This sequence encodes CASTLDRGIYEQYF.

The genes are TRBV9 and TRBJ1-4; no clear D gene. Per germline, CDR1 SGDLS and CDR2 YYNGEE. V shed 4 bases and J shed 8 bases, with 12 bases lying between them. This CDR3 has 13 residues. The CDR3 loop reads CASSPHPGEKLFF. The CDR3 coding sequence is TGTGCCAGCAGCCCTCACCCAGGAGAAAAACTGTTTTTT.

This sequence joins TRBV3-1 (or the pseudogene TRBV3-2) and TRBJ2-1; D gene unclear. V lost 2 bases and J lost 5, with 19 bases in between. The CDR3 is 17 amino acids. Germline V lookup: CDR1 LGHDT, CDR2 YNNKEL (reference sequence). CDR3 in DNA: TGTGCCAGCAGCCAATTCGCCTTGGCCAGGCCCGACAATGAGCAGTTCTTC. Translating gives CASSQFALARPDNEQFF.

This chain joins TRBV28 and TRBJ2-7; 8 bases line up with TRBD2. This CDR3 comprises 15 residues. V was clipped by 5 bases and J by 3 bases; unmatched bases: 9. Germline values: CDR1 MDHEN, CDR2 SYDVKM. This CDR3 is CASSPPGREFYEQYF. Written as DNA, the CDR3 is TGTGCCAGCAGTCCCCCCGGGAGGGAGTTCTACGAGCAGTACTTC.

This clone has just one count. The V call is TRBV19, the J call TRBJ2-3, with D possibly matching TRBD2 (6 bases). V shed 8 bases and J shed 2 bases, with 8 bases lying between them. This CDR3 contains 12 residues. Germline V CDR1 and CDR2: LNHDA, SQIVND (reference sequence). The CDR3 DNA reads as TGTGCCAGTGGGGGGTTCACAGATACGCAGTATTTT. Translating gives CASGGFTDTQYF.

This chain links TRBV29-1 with TRBJ2-1; 8 nucleotides agree with TRBD1. V was pared by 7 bases and J by 10 bases, with 3 bases of the junction left unmatched. Germline V gene lookup returns CDR1 SQVTM and CDR2 ANQGSEA. CDR3 length: 10 residues. The CDR3: CSAGTGEQFF. DNA of the CDR3: TGCAGCGCCGGGACAGGAGAGCAGTTCTTC.

The chain links TRBV30 to TRBJ2-2; 8 bases are shared with TRBD1. CDR1 is GTSNPN, CDR2 SVGIG, per germline (reference sequence). Germline trimming cut 3 bases from V and 5 bases from J; bases unmatched to any gene: 5. This CDR3 is 14 amino acids long. CDR3 DNA: TGTGCCTGGAGCTCGGGACAGGCTACCGGGGAGCTGTTTTTT. Translated: CAWSSGQATGELFF.

The chain is built from TRBV24-1 and TRBJ1-1; 7 bases agree with TRBD1. J gave up 5 bases and V 2 bases, and 19 bases lay outside the gene matches. There are 19 residues in the CDR3. Looked up from germline, CDR1 is KGHDR and CDR2 is SFDVKD. CDR3 in DNA: TGTGCCACCAGTGATTATTCCCCACTATCCCCACAGGGGAGGACTGAAGCTTTCTTT. This translates into CATSDYSPLSPQGRTEAFF.

This clone was seen a handful of times. The chain carries TRBV6-2 or TRBV6-3 and TRBJ2-1, with 10 nucleotides matching TRBD2. With 2 bases clipped from V and 7 bases from J, the junction kept 5 bases outside the gene matches. This CDR3 comprises 15 residues. The germline V gene has CDR1 MNHEY and CDR2 SVGEGT. In DNA form, the CDR3 reads TGTGCCAGCAGTTACGGGGGTAGCGGGAGGAATGAGCAGTTCTTC. Translated, it gives CASSYGGSGRNEQFF.